The 22 T cell receptor beta chains in this list originate from one sample, sequenced in a study of human versus mouse CDR3 diversity and MHC coevolution (dated by TCRdb to the late 2010s). Library construction relied on the immunoSEQ multiplex PCR assay. TCRdb's version of the immuneACCESS table is confined to in-frame rearrangements and falls short of the full clone set. An unresolved V gene accounts for under half of the shortfall where checked; the remainder is of unknown origin. Within this sample are about 81,000 clones, with 93% of them counted one time only. The leading ten clones occupy around 1.3% of the sample. The sample taken for sequencing was naive CD4+ T cells from blood. This specimen's cell subset or site label, per the study, means: CD45RO-negative CD62L-positive naive CD4 T cells. These receptors originate from a person aged 25 to 75 in good health.

This chain links TRBV7-4 with TRBJ2-5, with 10 bases lining up with TRBD2. This CDR3 has 16 amino acids. V gave up 5 bases and J gave up 4 bases; unmatched junction bases: 10. Germline V gene data show CDR1 as SGHVT and CDR2 as SQSDAQ. The chain's CDR3 is CASSPRGAGGVETQYF. Written as DNA, the CDR3 is TGTGCCAGCAGCCCAAGAGGAGCGGGAGGGGTAGAGACCCAGTACTTC.

The chain links TRBV6-5 to TRBJ2-1; TRBD1 agrees at 8 bases. J was trimmed by 2 bases and V by 7 bases; bases with no gene match: 7. This CDR3 is built from 15 residues. Looked up from germline, CDR1 is MNHEY and CDR2 is SVGAGI. The CDR3 DNA reads as TGTGCCAGCAAGCCCAGGACAGGGACCTACAATGAGCAGTTCTTC. Amino acid sequence: CASKPRTGTYNEQFF.

The gene calls are TRBV6-5 and TRBJ2-1; 10 bases fit TRBD1. Germline V gene lookup returns CDR1 MNHEY and CDR2 SVGAGI. V was pared by 1 base and J by 4 bases, with 1 base of the junction left unmatched. CDR3 length equals 15 residues. DNA of the CDR3: TGTGCCAGCAGTTACTGGGGACAGGGGTACAATGAGCAGTTCTTC. It specifies CASSYWGQGYNEQFF.

The chain carries TRBV19 and TRBJ1-1; D is possibly TRBD1 (6 bases). The CDR3 has 14 amino acids. The germline CDR1 and CDR2 sequences are LNHDA and SQIVND (reference sequence). Trimming removed 3 bases from V and 2 bases from J, with 10 bases in between. CDR3 in DNA: TGTGCCAGTAGTATCAGGGGAAGAAACACTGAAGCTTTCTTT. Translation gives CASSIRGRNTEAFF.

This clone was detected a few times. The chain uses TRBV28 and TRBJ1-2; 9 nucleotides align to TRBD1. J was trimmed by 7 bases and V by 5 bases; bases with no gene match: 5. The germline V gene has CDR1 MDHEN and CDR2 SYDVKM. The CDR3 length is 13 residues. The CDR3 DNA is TGTGCCAGCAGTCCCCCGGGACAGGGTGGCTACACCTTC. It codes for CASSPPGQGGYTF.

This chain uses TRBV5-8 with TRBJ2-7, with D uncertain. Per germline, CDR1 SGHTS and CDR2 YDEGEE. Trimming took 3 bases from V and 2 from J, leaving 12 bases between them. The CDR3 has 14 residues. The CDR3 DNA sequence: TGTGCCAGCAGCTCAGACATAAGCACCTACGAGCAGTACTTC. This sequence encodes CASSSDISTYEQYF.

This clone was recorded only once. V usage is TRBV7-2 and J usage is TRBJ2-7, with D perhaps TRBD1 (6 bases). The CDR3 extends over 14 amino acids. With 4 bases removed from V and 4 bases from J, the gap between germline ends came to 14 bases. Germline-derived CDR1 and CDR2 are SGHTA and FQGNSA. The CDR3 reads CASSSGPRGYEQYF. CDR3 DNA: TGTGCCAGCAGCTCTGGCCCCAGGGGATACGAGCAGTACTTC.

The chain has TRBV27 and TRBJ2-1, with D maybe TRBD2 (5 bases). The ends were cut back, 2 bases at V and 6 bases at J, with 20 bases in the middle. Germline CDR1 and CDR2: MNHEY and SMNVEV (reference sequence). The CDR3 sequence is 17 residues long. CDR3 in amino acids: CASSLRVGIVKGNEQFF. CDR3 sequence (DNA): TGTGCCAGCAGTTTAAGAGTCGGGATAGTAAAGGGCAATGAGCAGTTCTTC.

This chain connects TRBV27 to TRBJ2-7, with D perhaps matching TRBD1 (7 bases). The ends were cut back, 9 bases at V and 5 bases at J, with 14 bases in the middle. Germline assignment: CDR1 MNHEY and CDR2 SMNVEV (reference sequence). The CDR3 extends over 12 amino acids. The CDR3 loop reads CARRPGGNEQYF. The CDR3 nucleotides read TGTGCCAGGAGACCAGGGGGGAACGAGCAGTACTTC.

As to this clone: The sample holds other DNA sequences that translate to the same CDR3. CDR3 bases: TGTGCCAGCAGTTACTCGGCAGGGGGCGCTTACGAGCAGTACTTC. Its protein is CASSYSAGGAYEQYF. This chain connects TRBV6-5 to TRBJ2-7; 8 bases fit TRBD1. Germline V gene data show CDR1 as MNHEY and CDR2 as SVGAGI. The CDR3 sequence is 15 residues long. The J segment lost 4 bases and the V segment lost 0 bases, leaving 5 bases of the junction unmatched.

The V and J genes are TRBV9 and TRBJ2-3; D unclear. The V end lost 0 bases, the J end lost 0 bases, and 2 bases lay between the germline ends. This CDR3 is 13 amino acids long. Germline CDR1 is SGDLS and CDR2 is YYNGEE. CDR3 residues: CASSVASTDTQYF. CDR3 coding DNA: TGTGCCAGCAGCGTAGCTAGCACAGATACGCAGTATTTT.

The J gene is TRBJ2-2, the V gene TRBV9; weak D call: TRBD2 (6 bases). The germline V gene has CDR1 SGDLS and CDR2 YYNGEE. The CDR3 runs 13 residues. Trimming shortened V by 2 bases and J by 5 bases, and 7 bases separated the two germline ends. CDR3 nucleotides: TGTGCCAGCAGCGTCGGGGGAACCGGGGAGCTGTTTTTT. Translated: CASSVGGTGELFF.

This clone has only one observation. The chain is built from TRBV19 and TRBJ1-1; D not resolved. Germline assignment: CDR1 LNHDA and CDR2 SQIVND (reference sequence). V shed 0 bases and J shed 2 bases, with 7 bases lying between them. The CDR3 is 14 amino acids. The CDR3 is CASSIDEANTEAFF. CDR3 bases: TGTGCCAGTAGTATAGATGAGGCCAACACTGAAGCTTTCTTT.

This rearrangement joins TRBV5-1 to TRBJ2-5; 9 bases are shared with TRBD1. Matching the DNA end better, TRBJ2-7 makes the J call doubtful. The CDR3 totals 16 residues. The germline V gene encodes CDR1 SGHRS and CDR2 YFSETQ. CDR3 loop: CASSRLTGQGSYEQYF. The CDR3 DNA reads TGCGCCAGCAGCCGACTTACGGGACAGGGCTCCTACGAGCAGTACTTC.

The gene calls are TRBV9 and TRBJ1-1; tentatively, D is TRBD1 (5 bases). The CDR3 totals 15 residues. Germline values: CDR1 SGDLS, CDR2 YYNGEE. Trimming shortened V by 3 bases and J by 0 bases, and 12 bases separated the two germline ends. The CDR3 region is CASSGPGLVNTEAFF. In DNA, the CDR3 is TGTGCCAGCAGCGGGCCGGGACTGGTGAACACTGAAGCTTTCTTT.

This rearrangement joins TRBV18 to TRBJ1-1; D ambiguous. V was pared by 5 bases and J by 6 bases, with 10 bases between. The CDR3 extends over 12 amino acids. Germline CDR1 KGHSH, CDR2 LQKENI. CDR3 coding DNA: TGTGCCAGCTCAGCTTCCGGTCCTGAAGCTTTCTTT. This encodes CASSASGPEAFF.

The sample holds one count of this clone. The chain uses TRBV6-5 and TRBJ1-1; TRBD1 might be the D (6 bases). The CDR3 consists of 14 residues. Germline values: CDR1 MNHEY, CDR2 SVGAGI. Deletions cut 4 bases from V and 1 base from J, with 10 bases between. The CDR3 DNA sequence: TGTGCCAGCAGTTGGGGGACATCGAACACTGAAGCTTTCTTT. This codes for CASSWGTSNTEAFF.

V is TRBV4-1 and J is TRBJ1-2; D uncertain. Per the germline V gene, CDR1 is MGHRA and CDR2 is YSYEKL. The CDR3 contains 15 residues. V lost 3 bases and J 4 bases, leaving 15 bases between the germline ends. The CDR3 loop is CASSHPRLETYGYTF. DNA of the CDR3: TGCGCCAGCAGCCATCCCCGGTTGGAGACCTATGGCTACACCTTC.

The chain joins TRBV9 to TRBJ2-7, with D possibly being TRBD1 (8 bases). Looked up from germline, CDR1 is SGDLS and CDR2 is YYNGEE. Trimming stripped 1 base from V and 3 bases from J, with 20 bases between. This CDR3 comprises 17 residues. CDR3 region: CASSVSPQGGGYYEQYF. As DNA, the CDR3 is TGTGCCAGCAGCGTATCCCCACAGGGGGGGGGATACTACGAGCAGTACTTC.

This clone was seen just once. The chain employs TRBV19 and TRBJ2-1; D is unresolved. The V gene lost 7 bases and the J gene lost 0 bases, with 13 bases spanning the gap. The CDR3 has 15 amino acids. The germline gives CDR1 LNHDA, CDR2 SQIVND (reference sequence). For the CDR3, the DNA is TGTGCCAGTAAACCGACACTCGGCTCCTACAATGAGCAGTTCTTC. This gives the protein CASKPTLGSYNEQFF.

The chain carries TRBV29-1 and TRBJ2-5; 9 nucleotides match TRBD1. The end of the DNA is better explained by TRBJ2-7, so the J call may be wrong. Germline V lookup: CDR1 SQVTM, CDR2 ANQGSEA. The CDR3 spans 11 residues. CDR3 region: CSVGTGYEQYF. CDR3 DNA sequence: TGCAGCGTCGGGACAGGGTACGAGCAGTACTTC.

V usage is TRBV19 and J usage is TRBJ2-2; TRBD2 matches 8 bases. The junction had 0 bases not matched to a gene; V was cut back by 5 bases and J by 1 base. Germline values: CDR1 LNHDA, CDR2 SQIVND (reference sequence). The CDR3 spans 14 residues. CDR3 residues: CASSRGGNTGELFF. The CDR3 DNA is TGTGCCAGTAGTCGGGGGGGGAACACCGGGGAGCTGTTTTTT.